The clone carrying this T cell receptor (beta chain) was found a few times. The sample is drawn from a study of regulatory T cells in long-lasting Graves disease. To make TCR beta libraries, researchers used iRepertoire HTBI primers and Arm-PCR of CDR3 regions. TCRdb used MiXCR to reprocess the multiplex PCR reads, holding one entry per CDR3 protein. There are a few hundred thousand distinct CDR3 sequences in the sample; around 17% occur only once, and 30% lies in the top ten. CDR1 and CDR2 from the germline V gene are KGHSH and LQKENI. The J segment lost 0 bases and the V segment lost 3 bases, leaving 2 bases of the junction unmatched. This CDR3 is 17 amino acids long. Time point of the sample: newly diagnosed GD, antithyroid drugs for less than 3 months. PBMC-derived RNA was used for the TCR library. This sample also appeared in a second study, on T cells in Graves' hyperthyroidism and ophthalmopathy.

The sequenced sample was peripheral blood mononuclear cells (PBMCs), obtained at new diagnosis, from a patient treated with antithyroid drugs. The chain employs TRBV18 and TRBJ2-6, with 10 bases aligning to TRBD2. The sequence was collected from a man aged 35-49 years with Graves disease. The CDR3 DNA sequence: TGTGCCAGCTCACCTCTAGCGGGGGTCTCTGGGGCCAACGTCCTGACTTTC. The encoded protein is CASSPLAGVSGANVLTF.